This T cell receptor (beta chain) was retrieved from a study of T cell clones after liver transplantation. Whole-study context: Third-party-reactive TCRbeta sequences from pre-transplant mixed lymphocyte reactions served as antigen-independent comparators. The study's findings and limits: The donor-reactive repertoire was only partly measurable in two subjects, lacking donor cells. Migration into the graft, not deletion, may explain lost graft donor-reactive T cells.

On this clone itself: Antigen: not known.

The table came from immunoSEQ multiplex PCR; TCRdb's copy has only in-frame clones and leaves some out. The data hold 68,000 or so clones, with 80% to 95% observed a single time. From germline, CDR1 is SGHRS and CDR2 YFSETQ. With 6 bases removed from V and 4 bases from J, the gap between germline ends came to 14 bases. This CDR3 comprises 15 residues. The rearrangement uses TRBV5-1 and TRBJ2-6; D perhaps matches TRBD2 (6 bases). The material was CD4+ T cells from blood, obtained nearly 26 months after liver transplant. The sequence derives from a human patient who received a liver transplant. Some T cells may be the graft donor's. CDR3 nucleotides: TGCGCCAGCACCAGGGACTTCCCCGGGGCCAACGTCCTGACTTTC. This gives the protein CASTRDFPGANVLTF. Looking up the rest from reference TRBV5-1 and TRBJ2-6 gives the full variable domain: KAGVTQTPRYLIKTRGQQVTLSCSPISGHRSVSWYQQTPGQGLQFLFEYFSETQRNKGNFPGRFSGRQFSNSRSEMNVSTLELGDSALYLCASTRDFPGANVLTFGAGSRLTVL.